Listed below are T cell receptor beta chains from one sample, sequenced in a study of T cell repertoires in cytomegalovirus infection. TCRdb re-derived calls from the reads in MiXCR, one entry per CDR3 protein. This table holds about 470,000 distinct CDR3 sequences, about 42% found once. For these receptors, no antigen is known. This material consisted of cultured PBMCs, taken from culture after CMV antigen stimulation. These receptors were collected from a human donor in good health (CMV status not recorded). Some clones in this sample may be carry-over from other donors' samples. Both conserved end residues are part of each CDR3. D genes are given only for firm matches. The size entry is marked missing in some rows and otherwise reads once, few, many or a size class.

d_call	cdr3_length	v_call	j_call	clone_size	cdr3_aa	cdr3_nt
NA	15	TRBV7-2	TRBJ2-1	many	CASSLGVTVPNEQFF	TGTGCCAGCAGCTTAGGGGTGACAGTCCCCAATGAGCAGTTCTTC
TRBD2	13	TRBV2	TRBJ2-1	NA	CASTGLAAFEQFF	TGTGCCAGCACGGGACTAGCGGCATTTGAGCAGTTCTTC
TRBD2	16	TRBV4-1	TRBJ2-7	NA	CASSPEIAGGTYEQYF	TGTGCCAGCAGCCCAGAGATAGCGGGAGGGACCTACGAGCAGTACTTC
TRBD1	13	TRBV5-4	TRBJ1-5	once	CASSSGQDQPQHF	TGTGCCAGCAGCTCAGGACAGGATCAGCCCCAGCATTTT
NA	15	TRBV7-2	TRBJ2-7	NA	CASSSGPASSYEQYF	TGTGCCAGCAGCTCCGGCCCCGCGAGCTCCTACGAGCAGTACTTC
NA	15	TRBV12-3/TRBV12-4	TRBJ2-1	few	CASSLSGGPYNEQFF	TGTGCCAGCAGTTTATCGGGGGGCCCCTACAATGAGCAGTTCTTC
NA	15	TRBV7-8	TRBJ2-4	NA	CASSPGTVAKNIQYF	TGTGCCAGCAGCCCGGGAACCGTAGCCAAAAACATTCAGTACTTC
NA	14	TRBV7-2	TRBJ1-6	many	CASSPRRSDSPLHF	TGTGCCAGCAGCCCCCGTAGGTCAGATTCACCCCTCCACTTT
TRBD2	15	TRBV19	TRBJ2-1	NA	CASSIFVAGHNEQFF	TGTGCCAGTAGTATTTTTGTAGCGGGCCACAATGAGCAGTTCTTC
TRBD2	17	TRBV7-7	TRBJ2-3	few	CASSSYNGGLRLDTQYF	TGTGCCAGCAGCTCTTATAACGGGGGGTTACGTCTCGATACGCAGTATTTT
TRBD2	18	TRBV12-5	TRBJ2-3	NA	CASGLAQLAGASTDTQYF	TGTGCTAGTGGTTTGGCCCAACTAGCGGGTGCCTCCACAGATACGCAGTATTTT
NA	13	TRBV20-1	TRBJ2-5	once	CSVLPRLIETQYF	TGCAGTGTTTTGCCACGCCTCATAGAGACCCAGTACTTC
TRBD1	15	TRBV18	TRBJ1-2	NA	CASSLLPGQGDGYTF	TGTGCCAGCTCACTTCTTCCAGGACAGGGCGATGGCTACACCTTC
NA	15	TRBV5-1	TRBJ2-1	few	CASSRTTPGTGEQFF	TGCGCCAGCAGCCGGACTACACCCGGGACCGGTGAGCAGTTCTTC
NA	13	TRBV12-3/TRBV12-4	TRBJ1-3	NA	CASTPSRGNTIYF	TGTGCCAGCACACCCTCCCGGGGAAACACCATATATTTT
NA	14	TRBV7-2	TRBJ2-2	many	CASSLQAGTGELFF	TGTGCCAGCAGCTTACAGGCCGGGACCGGGGAGCTGTTTTTT
TRBD2	19	TRBV11-2	TRBJ2-1	NA	CASSLVTLAGGLPYNEQFF	TGTGCCAGCAGCTTAGTTACCCTAGCGGGGGGGCTTCCCTACAATGAGCAGTTCTTC
TRBD1	15	TRBV12-3/TRBV12-4	TRBJ2-5	NA	CASSLRTGGQETQYF	TGTGCCAGCAGTTTAAGGACAGGGGGCCAAGAGACCCAGTACTTC
NA	14	TRBV12-3/TRBV12-4	TRBJ1-5	NA	CASSSHTRNQPQHF	TGTGCCAGCAGTTCCCACACCCGCAATCAGCCCCAGCATTTT
NA	14	TRBV5-1	TRBJ2-2	NA	CASSLEAGTGELFF	TGCGCCAGCAGCTTGGAGGCCGGCACCGGGGAGCTGTTTTTT
NA	14	TRBV5-5	TRBJ2-5	NA	CASSLSASQETQYF	TGTGCCAGCAGCTTGTCGGCATCCCAAGAGACCCAGTACTTC
NA	15	TRBV7-2	TRBJ1-4	NA	CASSIIGTRSEKLFF	TGTGCCAGCAGCATAATCGGGACAAGGTCTGAAAAACTGTTTTTT
NA	14	TRBV12-3/TRBV12-4	TRBJ2-3	NA	CASSLRQFGNTQYF	TGTGCCAGCAGTTTGCGGCAGTTTGGTAATACGCAGTATTTT
NA	13	TRBV19	TRBJ2-1	NA	CASSISGYNEQFF	TGTGCCAGTAGTATCTCTGGGTACAATGAGCAGTTCTTC
NA	15	TRBV7-2	TRBJ1-1	few	CASSLVLSRATEAFF	TGTGCCAGCAGCTTAGTCCTCTCCAGAGCCACTGAAGCTTTCTTT
NA	14	TRBV11-2	TRBJ2-5	few	CASSLDPARETQYF	TGTGCCAGCAGCTTAGACCCAGCTCGGGAGACCCAGTACTTC
NA	14	TRBV7-8	TRBJ1-1	NA	CASSSQGGDTEAFF	TGTGCCAGCAGCTCACAGGGTGGGGACACTGAAGCTTTCTTT
NA	16	TRBV7-9	TRBJ2-1	NA	CASSSSGGSLGNEQFF	TGTGCCAGCAGCTCCTCCGGGGGCTCCCTTGGGAATGAGCAGTTCTTC
NA	15	TRBV11-2	TRBJ1-5	few	CASSSLQGPNQPQHF	TGTGCCAGCAGCTCACTACAGGGCCCCAATCAGCCCCAGCATTTT
TRBD2	16	TRBV4-2	TRBJ2-1	NA	CASSQAGGREFNEQFF	TGTGCCAGCAGCCAAGCTGGGGGGAGGGAATTCAATGAGCAGTTCTTC
NA	13	TRBV2	TRBJ2-5	few	CASSEEVEETQYF	TGTGCCAGCAGTGAGGAGGTAGAGGAGACCCAGTACTTC
NA	15	TRBV7-2	TRBJ1-5	many	CASSSTSGHNQPQHF	TGTGCCAGCAGCTCAACCTCGGGACACAATCAGCCCCAGCATTTT
NA	14	TRBV6-2/TRBV6-3	TRBJ1-5	NA	CASSPAGNNQPQHF	TGTGCCAGCAGCCCAGCAGGGAACAATCAGCCCCAGCATTTT
NA	16	TRBV7-9	TRBJ1-1	NA	CASSGRDGWKDTEAFF	TGTGCCAGCAGCGGCAGGGACGGATGGAAGGACACTGAAGCTTTCTTT
TRBD2	15	TRBV18	TRBJ2-1	few	CASFSTSGVYNEQFF	TGTGCCAGCTTCTCGACTAGCGGGGTCTACAATGAGCAGTTCTTC
NA	14	TRBV7-2	TRBJ2-4	many	CASSSRGALYIQYF	TGTGCCAGCAGCTCACGAGGCGCCCTCTACATTCAGTACTTC
NA	16	TRBV7-4	TRBJ1-5	NA	CASSLGIGGSNQPQHF	TGTGCCAGCAGCTTAGGTATCGGGGGTAGCAATCAGCCCCAGCATTTT
NA	14	TRBV6-1	TRBJ2-7	NA	CASSEWGRGYEQYF	TGTGCCAGCAGTGAATGGGGACGGGGTTACGAGCAGTACTTC
TRBD1	14	TRBV6-8	TRBJ2-3	once	CASRPSGGPDTQYF	TGTGCCAGCAGACCCTCAGGGGGCCCAGATACGCAGTATTTT
TRBD2	16	TRBV7-8	TRBJ2-1	NA	CASSLGGGEYYNEQFF	TGTGCCAGCAGCTTAGGCGGGGGGGAATACTACAATGAGCAGTTCTTC
NA	14	TRBV18	TRBJ2-7	NA	CASSPTTGPYEQYF	TGTGCCAGCTCACCAACGACAGGCCCCTACGAGCAGTACTTC
NA	14	TRBV11-2	TRBJ1-5	NA	CASSPSGVDQPQHF	TGTGCCAGCAGTCCCAGTGGAGTTGATCAGCCCCAGCATTTT
NA	16	TRBV7-2	TRBJ2-1	NA	CASSGRGLATYNEQFF	TGTGCCAGCAGCGGACGGGGGCTAGCGACGTACAATGAGCAGTTCTTC
NA	12	TRBV12-3/TRBV12-4	TRBJ2-2	NA	CASSNYPGELFF	TGTGCCAGCAGTAACTACCCCGGGGAGCTGTTTTTT
TRBD1	20	TRBV6-6	TRBJ1-4	few	CASSSTRVPGQRATNEKLFF	TGTGCCAGCAGTTCCACTCGCGTACCGGGACAGCGAGCAACTAATGAAAAACTGTTTTTT
NA	16	TRBV19	TRBJ1-2	NA	CASSMGAGRANYGYTF	TGTGCCAGTAGTATGGGGGCAGGACGAGCTAACTATGGCTACACCTTC
NA	15	TRBV6-5	TRBJ2-7	few	CASSYSIGATRVQYF	TGTGCCAGCAGTTACTCGATCGGGGCAACGAGGGTGCAGTACTTC
NA	15	TRBV2	TRBJ2-7	NA	CASSGESGAHYEQYF	TGTGCCAGCAGTGGAGAGTCCGGGGCTCACTACGAGCAGTACTTC
NA	16	TRBV6-6	TRBJ1-5	NA	CASSYSEYIRNQPQHF	TGTGCCAGCAGTTACTCCGAATACATTCGGAATCAGCCCCAGCATTTT
NA	15	TRBV7-2	TRBJ2-3	many	CASSLGRGPTDTQYF	TGTGCCAGCAGCTTAGGGCGGGGGCCCACAGATACGCAGTATTTT
NA	14	TRBV27	TRBJ1-2	NA	CASSSNSGLRGYTF	TGTGCCAGCAGTTCCAACAGCGGGCTCCGCGGCTACACCTTC
TRBD1	15	TRBV20-1	TRBJ2-3	NA	CSAVGTGGFTDTQYF	TGCAGTGCCGTGGGGACAGGGGGGTTCACAGATACGCAGTATTTT
TRBD2	18	TRBV19	TRBJ2-1	few	CATNVGLAGGSSYNEQFF	TGTGCCACAAATGTCGGACTAGCGGGAGGGAGCTCCTACAATGAGCAGTTCTTC
NA	16	TRBV7-9	TRBJ2-7	few	CASSSFGTGELVEQYF	TGTGCCAGCAGCTCCTTCGGGACGGGAGAGCTCGTGGAGCAGTACTTC